Only one count was recorded for the clone carrying this T cell receptor (beta chain). These data originate in a study of OX40 agonist ivuxolimab in advanced cancers. Study context: Hepatocellular carcinoma, melanoma, renal cell or head and neck cancer was diagnosed in the dose-escalation patients.

The CDR3 is 12 residues long. CDR1 MNHNY and CDR2 SVGAGI come from the germline V gene (reference sequence). V lost 8 bases, J lost 5 bases, and 10 bases lay in between. Assay used: immunoSEQ multiplex PCR; TCRdb lists only in-frame clones, some missing. Among under 15,000 clones listed, over 70% were seen once. The source is an adult with an advanced solid tumor such as melanoma, head and neck, liver or kidney cancer. Sequenced here: CD4+ or CD8+ T cells sorted from blood, sampled in a trial of the OX40 agonist ivuxolimab. The chain recombines TRBV6-6 with TRBJ1-5; no firm D call. CDR3 coding DNA: TGTGCCAGCGACACCCCCGATCAGCCCCAGCATTTT. Translated, it gives CASDTPDQPQHF.